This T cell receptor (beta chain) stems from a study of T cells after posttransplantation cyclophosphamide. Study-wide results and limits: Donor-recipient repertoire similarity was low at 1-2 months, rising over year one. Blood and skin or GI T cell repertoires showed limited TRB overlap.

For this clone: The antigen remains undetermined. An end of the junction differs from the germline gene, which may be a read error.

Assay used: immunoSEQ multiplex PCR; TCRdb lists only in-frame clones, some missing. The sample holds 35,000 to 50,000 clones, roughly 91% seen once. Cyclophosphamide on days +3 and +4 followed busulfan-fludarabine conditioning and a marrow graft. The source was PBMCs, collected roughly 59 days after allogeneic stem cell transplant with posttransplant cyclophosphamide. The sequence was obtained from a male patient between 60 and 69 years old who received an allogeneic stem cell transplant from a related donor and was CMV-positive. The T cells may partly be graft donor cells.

For the CDR3, the DNA is TGCAGCGTTGAGTCGGCTGAAGAGGCCCAGTACTTC. This encodes CSVESAEEAQYF. This chain joins TRBV29-1 and TRBJ2-5; unclear D gene. Looked up from germline, CDR1 is SQVTM and CDR2 is ANQGSEA. CDR3 length: 12 residues. Drawing the rest from reference TRBV29-1 and TRBJ2-5, the complete variable domain is SAVISQKPSRDICQRGTSLTIQCQVDSQVTMMFWYRQQPGQSLTLIATANQGSEATYESGFVIDKFPISRPNLTFSTLTVSNMSPEDSSIYLCSVESAEEAQYFGPGTRLLVL.